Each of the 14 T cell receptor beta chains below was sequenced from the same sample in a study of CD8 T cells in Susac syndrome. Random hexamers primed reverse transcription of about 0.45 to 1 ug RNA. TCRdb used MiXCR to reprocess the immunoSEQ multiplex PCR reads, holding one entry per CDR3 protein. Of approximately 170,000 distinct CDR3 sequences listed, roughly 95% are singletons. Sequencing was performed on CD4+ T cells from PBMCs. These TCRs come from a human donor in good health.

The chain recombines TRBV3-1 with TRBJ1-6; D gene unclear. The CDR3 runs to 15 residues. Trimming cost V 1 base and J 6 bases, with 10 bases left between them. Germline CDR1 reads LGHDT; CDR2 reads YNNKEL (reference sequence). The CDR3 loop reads CASSQGSGFNSPLHF. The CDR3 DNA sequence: TGTGCCAGCAGCCAAGGTTCAGGATTTAATTCACCCCTCCACTTT. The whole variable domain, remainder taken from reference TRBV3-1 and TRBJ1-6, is DTAVSQTPKYLVTQMGNDKSIKCEQNLGHDTMYWYKQDSKKFLKIMFSYNNKELIINETVPNRFSPKSPDKAHLNLHINSLELGDSAVYFCASSQGSGFNSPLHFGNGTRLTVT.

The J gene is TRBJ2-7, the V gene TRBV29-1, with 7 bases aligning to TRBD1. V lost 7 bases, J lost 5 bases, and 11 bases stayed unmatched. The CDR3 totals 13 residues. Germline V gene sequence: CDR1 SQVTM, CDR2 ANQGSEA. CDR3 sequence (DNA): TGCAGCGCCTATAGACAGGGTTTCCACGAGCAGTACTTC. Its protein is CSAYRQGFHEQYF.

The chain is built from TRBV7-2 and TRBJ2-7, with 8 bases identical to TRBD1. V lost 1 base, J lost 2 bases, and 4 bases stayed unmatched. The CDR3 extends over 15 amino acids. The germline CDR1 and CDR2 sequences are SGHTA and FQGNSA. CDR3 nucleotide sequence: TGTGCCAGCAGCTTAGTACAGGGGGGCACCTACGAGCAGTACTTC. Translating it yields CASSLVQGGTYEQYF.

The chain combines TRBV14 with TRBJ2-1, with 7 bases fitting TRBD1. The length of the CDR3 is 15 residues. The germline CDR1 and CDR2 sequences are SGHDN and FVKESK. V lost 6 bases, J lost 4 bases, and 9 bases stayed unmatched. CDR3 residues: CASSRADRRYNEQFF. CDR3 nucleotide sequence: TGTGCCAGCAGTCGAGCGGACAGGAGATACAATGAGCAGTTCTTC.

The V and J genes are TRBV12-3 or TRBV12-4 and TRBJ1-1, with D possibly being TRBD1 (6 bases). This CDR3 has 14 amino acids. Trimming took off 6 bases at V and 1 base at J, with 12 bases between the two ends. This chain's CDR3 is CASRLDRPNTEAFF. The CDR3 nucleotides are TGTGCCAGCAGGCTGGACAGACCGAACACTGAAGCTTTCTTT.

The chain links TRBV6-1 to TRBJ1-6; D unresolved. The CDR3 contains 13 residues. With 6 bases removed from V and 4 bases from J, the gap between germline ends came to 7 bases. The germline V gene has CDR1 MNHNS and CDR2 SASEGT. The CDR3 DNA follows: TGTGCCAGCAGCGAGGATTATAATTCACCCCTCCACTTT. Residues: CASSEDYNSPLHF.

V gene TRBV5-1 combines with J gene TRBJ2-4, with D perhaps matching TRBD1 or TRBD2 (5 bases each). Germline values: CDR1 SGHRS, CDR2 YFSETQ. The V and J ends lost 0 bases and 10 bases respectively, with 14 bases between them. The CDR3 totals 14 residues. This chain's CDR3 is CASSLDWGWGIQYF. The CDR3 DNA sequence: TGCGCCAGCAGCTTGGATTGGGGTTGGGGGATTCAGTACTTC.

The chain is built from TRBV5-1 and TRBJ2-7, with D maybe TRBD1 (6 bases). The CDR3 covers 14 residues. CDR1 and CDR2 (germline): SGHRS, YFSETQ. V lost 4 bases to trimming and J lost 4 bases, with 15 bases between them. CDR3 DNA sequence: TGCGCCAGCAGCGATACAGGGAGAAGTTACGAGCAGTACTTC. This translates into CASSDTGRSYEQYF.

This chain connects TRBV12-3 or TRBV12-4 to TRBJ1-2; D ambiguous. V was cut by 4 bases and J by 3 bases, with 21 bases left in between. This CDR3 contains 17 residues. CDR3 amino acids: CASSSPRAADLYYGYTF. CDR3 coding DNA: TGTGCCAGCAGTTCCCCCCGGGCGGCAGATCTCTACTATGGCTACACCTTC.

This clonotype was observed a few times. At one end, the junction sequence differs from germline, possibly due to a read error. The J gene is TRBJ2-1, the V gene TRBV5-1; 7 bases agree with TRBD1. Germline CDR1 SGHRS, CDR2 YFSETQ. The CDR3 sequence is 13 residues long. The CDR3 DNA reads TGTGCCAGCAGTCCGACAGGGTACAATGAGCAGTTCTTC. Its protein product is CASSPTGYNEQFF.

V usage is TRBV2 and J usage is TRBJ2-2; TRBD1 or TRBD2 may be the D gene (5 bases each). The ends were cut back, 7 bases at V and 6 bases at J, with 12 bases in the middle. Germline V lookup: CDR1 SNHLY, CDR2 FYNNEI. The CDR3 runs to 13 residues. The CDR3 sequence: CASTGTDSGELFF. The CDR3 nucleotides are TGTGCCAGCACAGGGACGGACTCCGGGGAGCTGTTTTTT.

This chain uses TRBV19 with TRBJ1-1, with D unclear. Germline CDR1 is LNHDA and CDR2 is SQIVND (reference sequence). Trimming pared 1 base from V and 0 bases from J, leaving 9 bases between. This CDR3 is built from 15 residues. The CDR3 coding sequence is TGTGCCAGTAGTATAGCCTACAGACTGAACACTGAAGCTTTCTTT. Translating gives CASSIAYRLNTEAFF.

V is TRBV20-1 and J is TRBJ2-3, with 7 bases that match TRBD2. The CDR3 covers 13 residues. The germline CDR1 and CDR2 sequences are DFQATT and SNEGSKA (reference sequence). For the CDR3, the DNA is TGCAGATTCGTTGCGGGGGGCACAGATACGCAGTATTTT. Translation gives CRFVAGGTDTQYF.

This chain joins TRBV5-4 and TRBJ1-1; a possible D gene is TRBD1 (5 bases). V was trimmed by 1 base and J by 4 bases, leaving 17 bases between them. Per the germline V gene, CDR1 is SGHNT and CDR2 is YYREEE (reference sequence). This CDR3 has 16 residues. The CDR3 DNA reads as TGTGCCAGCAGCTTGACACCTCAGGGATTCGTCACTGAAGCTTTCTTT. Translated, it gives CASSLTPQGFVTEAFF.